This record covers a single T cell receptor (beta chain). This CDR3 contains 16 residues. Germline values: CDR1 DFQATT, CDR2 SNEGSKA (reference sequence). Trimming left V 4 bases short and J 2 bases short, with 17 bases between. This specimen belongs to a study of CD8 T cells in Susac syndrome. With random hexamers, roughly 0.45 to 1 ug RNA was reverse transcribed. The method of amplification for TCR beta CDR3 was immunoSEQ multiplex PCR, covering 54 Vbeta and 13 Jbeta. Using its own MiXCR run on the immunoSEQ multiplex PCR reads, TCRdb lists one record per CDR3 protein. The table has roughly 200,000 distinct CDR3 sequences, around 95% seen once; the top ten hold more than 0.09%.

V gene TRBV20-1 combines with J gene TRBJ2-2; the D gene is possibly TRBD1 (6 bases). Specimen: CD4+ T cells from PBMCs. This receptor was identified in a human donor with multiple sclerosis. The CDR3 loop reads CSANPQRTVNTGELFF. The CDR3 nucleotides read TGCAGTGCTAACCCTCAAAGGACAGTCAACACCGGGGAGCTGTTTTTT.